This T cell receptor beta chain was identified during a study of blood T cell repertoires in COVID-19. Study context: Spain, Italy and the United States supplied samples that represented acute and convalescent COVID-19. Sources were T cells, B-cell-depleted T cells, or PBMCs; the material itself was cDNA or gDNA.

The data were produced by immunoSEQ multiplex PCR, yet TCRdb's version contains in-frame clones alone and is incomplete. The data hold about 200,000 clones, with around 86% observed a single time. The trim removed 4 bases at V and 9 bases at J, leaving 8 bases unmatched. Germline lookup yields CDR1 KGHSH and CDR2 LQKENI. The CDR3 is 15 amino acids. Study members were between roughly 18 and 100 years old and lived in over 20 US regions. Assignments of participants to cohorts depended upon their own reported clinical history. This TCR was sampled from a middle-aged man with acute COVID-19. Sequenced: PBMCs or T cells enriched from blood (not recorded which). The rearrangement links TRBV18 to TRBJ2-1; 11 bases agree with TRBD2. For the CDR3, the DNA is TGTGCCAGCTCACAGCTAGCGGGAGGAGTTGTTGAGCAGTTCTTC. Its translation: CASSQLAGGVVEQFF. Full variable domain (missing parts from reference TRBV18 and TRBJ2-1): NAGVMQNPRHLVRRRGQEARLRCSPMKGHSHVYWYRQLPEEGLKFMVYLQKENIIDESGMPKERFSAEFPKEGPSILRIQQVVRGDSAAYFCASSQLAGGVVEQFFGPGTRLTVL.